The clone carrying this TCR beta chain came up a few times. Trimming cost V 5 bases and J 8 bases; bases outside gene matches: 17. Germline assignment: CDR1 SEHNR and CDR2 FQNEAQ (reference sequence). The CDR3 length is 16 residues. These data are taken from a study of T-cell memory formation after mild COVID-19. MiXCR, applied by TCRdb to the 5' RACE reads, yields one record per CDR3 protein. The top ten clones hold less than 45% of a sample with about 82,000 distinct CDR3 sequences, 10% to 15% of them seen once. Sequencing used PBMCs or a T cell subset sorted from them (not recorded which). V gene TRBV7-9 combines with J gene TRBJ1-2; 7 nucleotides agree with TRBD1. The receptor was isolated from a man younger than 35 who had mild COVID-19 (a few samples of this study predate the infection). Cell type and time point are not known. The CDR3 sequence: CASSPEQGPVLRGYTF. Here the CDR3 DNA reads TGTGCCAGCAGCCCCGAACAGGGGCCGGTCCTGAGAGGCTACACCTTC.